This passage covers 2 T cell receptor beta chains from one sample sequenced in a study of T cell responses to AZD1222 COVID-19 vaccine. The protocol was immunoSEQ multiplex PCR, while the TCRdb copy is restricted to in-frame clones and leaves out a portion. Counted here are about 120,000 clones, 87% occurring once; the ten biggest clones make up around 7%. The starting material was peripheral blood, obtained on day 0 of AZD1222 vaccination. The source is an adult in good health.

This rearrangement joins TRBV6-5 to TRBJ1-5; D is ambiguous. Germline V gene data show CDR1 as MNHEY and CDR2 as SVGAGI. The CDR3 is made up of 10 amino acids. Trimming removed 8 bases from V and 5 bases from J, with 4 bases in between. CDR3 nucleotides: TGTGCCAGCTTGGATCAGCCCCAGCATTTT. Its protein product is CASLDQPQHF.

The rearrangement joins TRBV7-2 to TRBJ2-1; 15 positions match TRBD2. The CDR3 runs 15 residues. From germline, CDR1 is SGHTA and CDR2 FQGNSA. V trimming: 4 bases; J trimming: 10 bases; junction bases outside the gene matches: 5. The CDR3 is CASSSRTSGRGEQFF. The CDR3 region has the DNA TGTGCCAGCAGCTCCCGGACTAGCGGGAGGGGGGAGCAGTTCTTC.